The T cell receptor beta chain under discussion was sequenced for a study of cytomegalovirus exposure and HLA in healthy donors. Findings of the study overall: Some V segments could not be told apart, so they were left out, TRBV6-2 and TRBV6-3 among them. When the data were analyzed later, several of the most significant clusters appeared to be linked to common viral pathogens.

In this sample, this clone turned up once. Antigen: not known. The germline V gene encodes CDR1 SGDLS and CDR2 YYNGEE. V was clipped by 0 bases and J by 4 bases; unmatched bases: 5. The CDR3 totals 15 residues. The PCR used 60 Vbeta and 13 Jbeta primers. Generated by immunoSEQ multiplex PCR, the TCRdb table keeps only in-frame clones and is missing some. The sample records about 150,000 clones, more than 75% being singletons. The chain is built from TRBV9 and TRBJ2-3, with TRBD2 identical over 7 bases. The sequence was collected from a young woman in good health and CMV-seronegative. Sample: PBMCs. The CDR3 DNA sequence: TGTGCCAGCAGCGTAGGCGGACGGGGGGCAGATACGCAGTATTTT. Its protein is CASSVGGRGADTQYF.